This record covers a single T cell receptor beta chain. Its matching antigen is unknown. This specimen belongs to a study of cytomegalovirus exposure and HLA in healthy donors. Study observations and caveats: About 87% or about 30% of the time was how often most TCR beta V segments were productive, according to an earlier analysis. Excluded were some V segments that proved indistinguishable, including TRBV6-2 and TRBV6-3. Specific recognition of CMV antigens was confirmed in vitro for three chains (all CMV-associated). The authors reported that TCR beta sequences could predict HLA-A and HLA-B alleles. These predictions were accurate for most subjects in the first cohort.

A multiplex PCR was run with 60 Vbeta primers and 13 Jbeta primers. The data were produced by immunoSEQ multiplex PCR, yet TCRdb's version contains in-frame clones alone and is incomplete. Of 99,000 or so clones listed, 75% to 80% are singletons. The trim removed 2 bases at V and 3 bases at J, leaving 4 bases unmatched. CDR3 size: 16 residues. Germline CDR1 is MDHEN and CDR2 is SYDVKM. Sequencing was carried out using PBMCs. The V gene is TRBV28, the J gene TRBJ2-2; 9 nucleotides align to TRBD1. This clonotype was sampled from a man aged 55 to 70 in good health and CMV-seropositive. The CDR3 reads CASSLTGTGYTGELFF. In DNA form, the CDR3 reads TGTGCCAGCAGTTTAACCGGGACAGGGTACACCGGGGAGCTGTTTTTT.